This TCR beta chain was captured in a study of Tregs in tolerant kidney transplant recipients. Study results and caveats: Biological reproducibility was not directly addressed, but technical replication error appeared minimal.

Germline values: CDR1 MNHNS, CDR2 SASEGT. Germline trimming cut 2 bases from V and 0 bases from J; bases unmatched to any gene: 5. CDR3 length: 16 amino acids. Sequenced by immunoSEQ multiplex PCR; TCRdb stores in-frame clones only, minus some. The sample records some 90,000 clones, more than 80% being singletons. Comment on this clone: Its antigen is still unknown.

Sequenced: CD8+ T cells from blood. This rearrangement joins TRBV6-1 to TRBJ2-5; TRBD1 agrees at 8 bases. The sequence came from a human donor in good health. CDR3 sequence: CASSEWQGADQETQYF. In nucleotides, the CDR3 is TGTGCCAGCAGTGAATGGCAGGGGGCGGACCAAGAGACCCAGTACTTC.